The TCR beta chain described here comes from a study of T-cell reconstitution after alpha-beta-depleted transplantation in children. This clonotype was detected ten times or more. Construction of the TCRbeta library involved unique molecular identifiers. TCRdb itself ran the PCR reads through MiXCR, one entry per CDR3 protein. The sample lists 230,000 or so distinct CDR3 sequences; approximately 12% were seen once. CDR1 is KGHSH and CDR2 is LQKENI in the germline V gene. V gave up 5 bases and J gave up 1 base, with 11 bases separating them. This CDR3 has 14 residues. V is TRBV18 and J is TRBJ1-1; possibly TRBD1 for D (5 bases). This sample comprised PBMCs from the stem cell graft donor, obtained from the stem cell graft. The clonotype comes from a human donor who donated a stem cell graft to a child with acute lymphoblastic leukemia. The CDR3 DNA follows: TGTGCCAGCTCAACGACAGAAAAGAACACTGAAGCTTTCTTT. Translation: CASSTTEKNTEAFF.